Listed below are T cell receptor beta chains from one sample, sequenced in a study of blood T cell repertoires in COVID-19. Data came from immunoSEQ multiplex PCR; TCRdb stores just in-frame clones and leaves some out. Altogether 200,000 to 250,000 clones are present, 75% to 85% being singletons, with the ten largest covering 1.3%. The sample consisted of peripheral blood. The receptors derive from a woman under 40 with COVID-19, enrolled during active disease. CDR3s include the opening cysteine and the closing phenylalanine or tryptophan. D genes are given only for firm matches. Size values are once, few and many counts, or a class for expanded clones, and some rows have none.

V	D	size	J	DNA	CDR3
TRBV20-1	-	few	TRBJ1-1	TGCAGTGCTAGTCGTACAGGGTACACTGAAGCTTTCTTT	CSASRTGYTEAFF
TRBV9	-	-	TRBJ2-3	TGTGCCAGCAGCGTAGAGGCGGGTTTCACAGATACGCAGTATTTT	CASSVEAGFTDTQYF
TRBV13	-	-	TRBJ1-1	TGTGCCAGCAGGCCGGCAGCGAACCTAAACACTGAAGCTTTCTTT	CASRPAANLNTEAFF
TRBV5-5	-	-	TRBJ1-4	TGTGCCAGCAACCAGAGGCGCAGGGGATTGGATGAAAAACTGTTTTTT	CASNQRRRGLDEKLFF
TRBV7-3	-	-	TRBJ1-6	TGTGCCAGCAGCTCTCAGGGAGGGTCACCCCTCCACTTT	CASSSQGGSPLHF
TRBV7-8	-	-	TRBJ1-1	TGTGCCAGCAGCTTATCAGGGGACACTGAAGCTTTCTTT	CASSLSGDTEAFF
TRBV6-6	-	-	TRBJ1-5	TGTGCCAGCTCCTTCGCCAGGGAGGGACAGCCCCAGCATTTT	CASSFAREGQPQHF
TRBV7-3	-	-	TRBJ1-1	TGTGCCAGCAAGTCAGGCCCCGGGAAAAACACTGAAGCTTTCTTT	CASKSGPGKNTEAFF
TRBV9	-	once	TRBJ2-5	TGTGCCAGCAGCACCGACTCTGGCCCACAAGAGACCCAGTACTTC	CASSTDSGPQETQYF
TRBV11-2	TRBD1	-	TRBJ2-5	TGTGCCAGCAGCTCCAGGGGGCCGACACTACAAGAGACCCAGTACTTC	CASSSRGPTLQETQYF
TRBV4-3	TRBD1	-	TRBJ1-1	TGCGCCAGCAGCCAACTCACAAATGCACCCGGGACAGGGACTGAAGCTTTCTTT	CASSQLTNAPGTGTEAFF
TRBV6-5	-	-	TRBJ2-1	TGTGCCAGCAGCCTCCGGTGGGGCAGCTACAATGAGCAGTTCTTC	CASSLRWGSYNEQFF
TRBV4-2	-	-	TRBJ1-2	TGTGCCAGCAGCCAAGATACACAGGGCACTAGCTACACCTTC	CASSQDTQGTSYTF
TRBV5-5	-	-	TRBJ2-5	TGTGCCAGCAGCTTGACCCAGCGACAAGAGACCCAGTACTTC	CASSLTQRQETQYF
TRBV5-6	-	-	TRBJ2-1	TGTGCCAGCAGCTGGGACTTGGGGCCGTACAATGAGCAGTTCTTC	CASSWDLGPYNEQFF
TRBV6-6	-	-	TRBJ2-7	TGTGCCAGCAGACAGACCTACGAGCAGTACTTC	CASRQTYEQYF
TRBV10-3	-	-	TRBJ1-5	TGTGCCATCAGTGGGGGACTAGACAATCAGCCCCAGCATTTT	CAISGGLDNQPQHF
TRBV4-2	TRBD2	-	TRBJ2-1	TGTGCCAGCAGCCCAGGACTAGCGGGAGAAGTGGACTACAATGAGCAGTTCTTC	CASSPGLAGEVDYNEQFF
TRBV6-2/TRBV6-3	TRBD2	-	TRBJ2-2	TGTGCCAGCAGTCAACCACTAGCGGGAGACACCGGGGAGCTGTTTTTT	CASSQPLAGDTGELFF
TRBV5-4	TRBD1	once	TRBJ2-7	TGTGCCAGCAGTCCCGACAGGGGGCGATACGAGCAGTACTTC	CASSPDRGRYEQYF
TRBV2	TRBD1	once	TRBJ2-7	TGTGCCAGCAGTAGAGCATCGGGACAGAGCTACGAGCAGTACTTC	CASSRASGQSYEQYF
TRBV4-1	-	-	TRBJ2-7	TGCGCCAGCAGCCAAGCAAGGAGGTCCTACGAGCAGTACTTC	CASSQARRSYEQYF
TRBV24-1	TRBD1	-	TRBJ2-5	TGTGCCACCAGTGATCCGGGACAGTCCCAAGAGACCCAGTACTTC	CATSDPGQSQETQYF
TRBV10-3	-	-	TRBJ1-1	TGTGCCATCAGGGCCTTCGAGGGAGAAGAAGCTTTCTTT	CAIRAFEGEEAFF
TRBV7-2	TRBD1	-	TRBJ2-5	TGTGCCAGCAGCCAAAACAGGGGCCTTCAAGAGACCCAGTACTTC	CASSQNRGLQETQYF
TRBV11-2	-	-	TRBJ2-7	TGTGCCAGCAGCTCCCCACTCCAGGGCTACGAGCAGTACTTC	CASSSPLQGYEQYF
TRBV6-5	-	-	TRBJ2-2	TGTGCCAGCAGTTACGGGCTAACTCTTATCTCCGGGGAGCTGTTTTTT	CASSYGLTLISGELFF
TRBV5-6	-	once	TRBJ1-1	TGTGCCAGCAGCTTTTCAGGGAACACTGAAGCTTTCTTT	CASSFSGNTEAFF
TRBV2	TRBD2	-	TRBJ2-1	TGTGCCAGCAGGCCTAGCGGGCCGAAGGGGTTCTTC	CASRPSGPKGFF
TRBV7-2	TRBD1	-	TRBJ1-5	TGTGCCAGCAGCTTAGGTGGAGGGGGCCGGAATCAGCCCCAGCATTTT	CASSLGGGGRNQPQHF
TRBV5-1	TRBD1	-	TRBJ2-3	TGCGCCAGCAGCTTGGAGGGGGCTGTTTATGGAGATACGCAGTATTTT	CASSLEGAVYGDTQYF
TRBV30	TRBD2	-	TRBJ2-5	TGTGCCTGGAGCGCTAGCGGGGGCTTACAAGAGACCCAGTACTTC	CAWSASGGLQETQYF
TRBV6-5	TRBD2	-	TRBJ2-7	TGTGCCAGCAGTTCCAACTCACTAGCGCCCTATTACGAGCAGTACTTC	CASSSNSLAPYYEQYF
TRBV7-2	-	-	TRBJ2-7	TGTGCCAGCAGCCTTACGAGCGGGTCCTACGAGCAGTACTTC	CASSLTSGSYEQYF
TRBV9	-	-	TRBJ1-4	TGTGCCAGCAGCGTAGCCGGGAGCCCCGAAAAACTGTTTTTT	CASSVAGSPEKLFF
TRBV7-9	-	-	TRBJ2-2	TGTGCCAGCAGACTAGAAGGGATTACCGGGGAGCTGTTTTTT	CASRLEGITGELFF
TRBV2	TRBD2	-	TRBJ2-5	TGTGCCAGCAGGGGACTAGCGGGGGGCCCCGAGAACTTC	CASRGLAGGPENF
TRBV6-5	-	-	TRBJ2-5	TGTGCCAGCAGTTACTGGGGGCTGGAAGAGACCCAGTACTTC	CASSYWGLEETQYF
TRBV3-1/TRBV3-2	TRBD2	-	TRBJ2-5	TGTGCCCGCGGGGGGGCCAAGACCCAGTACTTC	CARGGAKTQYF